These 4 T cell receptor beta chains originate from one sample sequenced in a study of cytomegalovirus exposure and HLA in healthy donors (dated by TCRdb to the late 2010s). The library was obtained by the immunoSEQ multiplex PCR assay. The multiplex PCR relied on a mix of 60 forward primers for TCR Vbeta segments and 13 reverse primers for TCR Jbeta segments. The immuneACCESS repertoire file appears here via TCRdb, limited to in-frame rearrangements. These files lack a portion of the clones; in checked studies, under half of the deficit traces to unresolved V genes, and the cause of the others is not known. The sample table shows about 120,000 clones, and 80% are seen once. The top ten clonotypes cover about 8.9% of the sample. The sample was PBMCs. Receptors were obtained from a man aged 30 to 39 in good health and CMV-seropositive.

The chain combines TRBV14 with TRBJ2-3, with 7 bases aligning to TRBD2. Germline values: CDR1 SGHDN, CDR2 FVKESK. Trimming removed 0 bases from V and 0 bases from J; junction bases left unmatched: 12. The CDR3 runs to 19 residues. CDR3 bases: TGTGCCAGCAGCCAAGATCTCCGATTCGTGGGGGGGAGCACAGATACGCAGTATTTT. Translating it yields CASSQDLRFVGGSTDTQYF.

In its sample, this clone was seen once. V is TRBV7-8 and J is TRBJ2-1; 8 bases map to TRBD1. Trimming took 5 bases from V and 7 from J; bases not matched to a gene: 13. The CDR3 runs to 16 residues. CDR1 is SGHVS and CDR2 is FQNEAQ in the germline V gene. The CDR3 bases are TGTGCCAGCAGCCCGAGGACAGGGTTTGGGGGGAATGAGCAGTTCTTC. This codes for CASSPRTGFGGNEQFF.

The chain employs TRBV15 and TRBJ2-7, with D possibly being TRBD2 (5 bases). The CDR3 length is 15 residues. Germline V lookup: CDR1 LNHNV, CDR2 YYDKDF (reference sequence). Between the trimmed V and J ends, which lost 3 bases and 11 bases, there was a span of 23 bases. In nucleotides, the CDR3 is TGTGCCACCAGCAGGGAGGCCGTGGGCCAGCATCAGAAGTACTTC. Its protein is CATSREAVGQHQKYF.

The CDR3 here is CASSLRGSFEPQHF. The CDR3 DNA sequence: TGTGCCAGCAGCTTGAGGGGTTCCTTCGAGCCCCAGCATTTT. This chain uses TRBV5-8 with TRBJ1-5, with D possibly being TRBD1 (5 bases). There are 14 residues in the CDR3. Germline values: CDR1 SGHTS, CDR2 YDEGEE. Trimming left V 1 base short and J 8 bases short, with 13 bases between.